One and the same sample provided the 29 T cell receptor beta chains below, sequenced in a study of T cells in Graves' hyperthyroidism and ophthalmopathy. Researchers amplified the TCR beta CDR3 regions from RNA transcripts. The TCR CDR3 was amplified in a first-round RT-PCR using the HTBI primer set. TCRdb reprocessed the multiplex PCR reads with MiXCR, giving one entry per CDR3 protein. Altogether hundreds of thousands of distinct CDR3 sequences are present, roughly an eighth being singletons, with the ten largest covering roughly 35%. What was sequenced was blood. The receptors were gathered from a woman aged 40-49 years with Graves' ophthalmopathy.

The chain combines TRBV12-5 with TRBJ2-5, with D possibly called TRBD1 or TRBD2 (6 bases each). The CDR3 totals 12 residues. Germline V gene sequence: CDR1 LGHNT, CDR2 FRNRAP. Trimming pared 8 bases from V and 4 bases from J, leaving 11 bases between. CDR3 in DNA: TGTGCTAGTAGGGGGAGGCGAGAGACCCAGTACTTC. It yields the protein CASRGRRETQYF.

This clonotype showed up just once. V gene TRBV7-6 combines with J gene TRBJ1-3; D remains unclear. CDR3 length equals 14 residues. Germline-derived CDR1 and CDR2 are SGHVS and FNYEAQ. Trimming removed 1 base at V and 5 bases at J, with 9 bases between. This chain's CDR3 is CASSLDSDRNTIYF. CDR3 sequence (DNA): TGTGCCAGCAGCTTAGACAGCGACCGAAACACCATATATTTT.

This clonotype has just a few counts. As DNA, the CDR3 is TGCAGTGTTAGGGGTAACAATGAAAAACTGTTTTTT. Encoded protein: CSVRGNNEKLFF. The V call is TRBV20-1, the J call TRBJ1-4, with D perhaps TRBD1 (5 bases). This CDR3 region has 12 residues. Germline V gene sequence: CDR1 DFQATT, CDR2 SNEGSKA (reference sequence). The V gene lost 7 bases and the J gene lost 5 bases, with 11 bases spanning the gap.

This clonotype showed up many times. The J gene is TRBJ2-1, the V gene TRBV3-1; 10 bases line up with TRBD2. Losses at the gene ends were 0 bases for V and 3 bases for J; bases not matched to a gene: 8. The CDR3 loop spans 18 amino acids. CDR1 is LGHDT, CDR2 YNNKEL, per germline (reference sequence). CDR3 DNA: TGTGCCAGCAGCCAAGAACCCAGGACTAGCGGATACTACAATGAGCAGTTCTTC. Its protein product is CASSQEPRTSGYYNEQFF.

In this sample, this clonotype turned up many times. CDR3 protein: CSARSGNSNQPQHF. The CDR3 coding sequence is TGCAGTGCTAGGTCGGGGAATAGCAATCAGCCCCAGCATTTT. The gene calls are TRBV20-1 and TRBJ1-5; no clear D gene. The V gene's germline CDR1 is DFQATT and CDR2 SNEGSKA (reference sequence). The V and J ends lost 3 bases and 0 bases respectively, with 9 bases between them. The CDR3 spans 14 residues.

This clonotype was recorded at least ten times. This rearrangement joins TRBV28 to TRBJ2-7, with TRBD1 identical over 9 bases. Trimming took 2 bases from V and 7 from J; bases not matched to a gene: 6. The germline CDR1 and CDR2 sequences are MDHEN and SYDVKM. This CDR3 spans 14 amino acids. CDR3 in DNA: TGTGCCAGCAGTTTACTAGACAGGGGGAGGGAGCAGTACTTC. This encodes CASSLLDRGREQYF.

In regard to this clonotype: This may be a read error, as it is one base from a much larger clone. The chain links TRBV28 to TRBJ1-2; D is ambiguous. The CDR3 spans 11 residues. CDR1 and CDR2 from the germline V gene are MDHEN and SYDVKM. The CDR3, as DNA: TGTGCCAGCAGCACTAACTATGCCTACACCTTC. Its translation is CASSTNYAYTF.

This clonotype was found many times. The chain is built from TRBV15 and TRBJ1-1; D possibly corresponds to TRBD1 (6 bases). V was clipped by 5 bases and J by 3 bases, with 16 bases between them. The CDR3 length is 15 residues. CDR1 and CDR2 from the germline V gene are LNHNV and YYDKDF (reference sequence). The CDR3 region is CATSQQGQRDTEAFF. The CDR3 bases are TGTGCCACCAGCCAGCAGGGGCAGAGGGACACTGAAGCTTTCTTT.

This clonotype was seen ten or more times. The rearrangement joins TRBV10-3 to TRBJ1-5; D perhaps matches TRBD1 (6 bases). Germline V gene lookup returns CDR1 ENHRY and CDR2 SYGVKD. The CDR3 runs to 13 residues. Trimming took off 10 bases at V and 4 bases at J, with 14 bases between the two ends. The CDR3 protein is CATQGGPNQPQHF. The CDR3 region has the DNA TGTGCCACCCAAGGGGGTCCAAATCAGCCCCAGCATTTT.

The rearrangement uses TRBV2 and TRBJ2-1; possible D gene TRBD1, 5 bases. Germline-derived CDR1 and CDR2 are SNHLY and FYNNEI. Trimming took 8 bases from V and 0 from J, leaving 11 bases between them. The CDR3 loop spans 14 amino acids. CDR3 sequence: CASLKDSSYNEQFF. The CDR3, as DNA: TGTGCCAGCCTGAAAGACAGCTCCTACAATGAGCAGTTCTTC.

The rearrangement joins TRBV12-5 to TRBJ1-2; TRBD1 might be the D (5 bases). The CDR3 has 16 residues. Germline V gene sequence: CDR1 LGHNT, CDR2 FRNRAP. Trimming left V 6 bases short and J 2 bases short, with 19 bases between. For the CDR3, the DNA is TGTGCTAGTGGAGAGGACAAGGGGCACAGGAACTATGGCTACACCTTC. As protein: CASGEDKGHRNYGYTF.

This clonotype was recorded many times. The chain carries TRBV5-5 and TRBJ2-1; 8 nucleotides agree with TRBD1. Germline V gene sequence: CDR1 SGHKS, CDR2 YYEKEE (reference sequence). Trimming took 3 bases from V and 3 from J; bases not matched to a gene: 5. This CDR3 has 15 residues. CDR3 loop: CASSSDRVHYNEQFF. The CDR3 DNA is TGTGCCAGCAGCTCGGACAGGGTCCACTACAATGAGCAGTTCTTC.

This clonotype was picked up many times. V and J are TRBV20-1 and TRBJ2-5; perhaps TRBD1 as D (5 bases). The CDR3 totals 16 residues. From germline, CDR1 is DFQATT and CDR2 SNEGSKA (reference sequence). V gave up 0 bases and J gave up 5 bases, with 19 bases separating them. The CDR3: CSARDMSQEPSETQYF. DNA for the CDR3: TGCAGTGCTAGAGATATGTCACAGGAGCCTTCGGAGACCCAGTACTTC.

This clonotype has at least ten counts. V is TRBV12-3 or TRBV12-4 and J is TRBJ1-5; a weak D match, TRBD1 (5 bases). The length of the CDR3 is 14 residues. V was clipped by 5 bases and J by 3 bases, with 11 bases between them. CDR3 in DNA: TGTGCCAGCAGTGAGGGACGGATCAATCAGCCCCAGCATTTT. It translates to CASSEGRINQPQHF.

This clonotype has only a few counts. The chain employs TRBV27 and TRBJ2-1; possible D gene TRBD2, 6 bases. From germline, CDR1 is MNHEY and CDR2 SMNVEV (reference sequence). V was cut by 5 bases and J by 9 bases, with 14 bases left in between. The CDR3 length is 13 residues. CDR3 in amino acids: CASSPLVGGEQFF. In nucleotides, the CDR3 is TGTGCCAGCAGTCCCCTGGTCGGGGGTGAGCAGTTCTTC.

There are a few counts of this clonotype. V is TRBV10-3 and J is TRBJ2-1; a possible D gene is TRBD2 (5 bases). Deletions cut 4 bases from V and 8 bases from J, with 18 bases between. CDR1 is ENHRY, CDR2 SYGVKD, per germline. This CDR3 region has 15 residues. The CDR3 DNA reads as TGTGCCATCAGTGTGGGAGACTCTCATGGAGATGAGCAGTTCTTC. It yields the protein CAISVGDSHGDEQFF.

This chain connects TRBV25-1 to TRBJ2-3; D possibly corresponds to TRBD2 (7 bases). V lost 5 bases to trimming and J lost 1 base, with 19 bases between them. Germline lookup yields CDR1 MGHDK and CDR2 SYGVNS. The CDR3 length is 17 residues. CDR3 sequence reads: CASSLWGGGRGTDTQYF. In DNA, the CDR3 is TGTGCCAGCAGTCTATGGGGGGGGGGCCGTGGCACAGATACGCAGTATTTT.

This clonotype was counted only a few times. The rearrangement uses TRBV19 and TRBJ2-1, with 8 bases that match TRBD2. Trimming removed 1 base from V and 5 bases from J; junction bases left unmatched: 19. CDR3 length: 20 amino acids. Germline V gene lookup returns CDR1 LNHDA and CDR2 SQIVND (reference sequence). The CDR3 nucleotides read TGTGCCAGTAGTATAGGATCAATGTATACTCTCACTAGCGGAAACAATGAGCAGTTCTTC. The encoded protein is CASSIGSMYTLTSGNNEQFF.

In its sample, this clonotype was seen many times. This chain joins TRBV6-2 or TRBV6-3 and TRBJ2-1; no reliable D call. Looked up from germline, CDR1 is MNHEY and CDR2 is SVGEGT. This CDR3 contains 11 residues. Trimming took off 8 bases at V and 10 bases at J, with 12 bases between the two ends. The CDR3 coding sequence is TGTGCCAGCGGCCCCGCTAGGGAGCAGTTCTTC. Encoded protein: CASGPAREQFF.

This clonotype was found a few times. This rearrangement joins TRBV24-1 to TRBJ1-2, with no clear D. CDR1 and CDR2 from the germline V gene are KGHDR and SFDVKD. There are 13 residues in the CDR3. Between the trimmed V and J ends, which lost 1 base and 7 bases, there was a span of 9 bases. The CDR3 sequence is CATSDFSGSGYTF. For the CDR3, the DNA is TGTGCCACCAGTGATTTTTCAGGCTCTGGCTACACCTTC.

A few counts support this clonotype. The chain uses TRBV10-3 and TRBJ1-1; D might be TRBD1 (5 bases). The CDR3 contains 13 residues. The V end was cut by 2 bases, the J end by 10 bases, with 14 bases between. Germline-derived CDR1 and CDR2 are ENHRY and SYGVKD. This chain's CDR3 is CAISETIRDAAFF. The CDR3 region has the DNA TGTGCCATCAGTGAGACCATCAGGGACGCAGCTTTCTTT.

This clonotype was recorded many times. V gene TRBV28 combines with J gene TRBJ2-5; 8 bases are a match to TRBD2. V gave up 2 bases and J gave up 5 bases; unmatched junction bases: 4. CDR3 length: 14 amino acids. From germline, CDR1 is MDHEN and CDR2 SYDVKM. CDR3 DNA: TGTGCCAGCAGTTTAGTGGGACTAGGGGAGACCCAGTACTTC. Amino acids: CASSLVGLGETQYF.

This chain joins TRBV7-2 and TRBJ1-2, with TRBD1 matching over 8 bases. The CDR3 spans 15 residues. The V segment lost 6 bases and the J segment 0 bases; nucleotides outside the gene matches: 6. CDR1 is SGHTA and CDR2 is FQGNSA in the germline V gene. This CDR3 is CASRKGQAANYGYTF. DNA of the CDR3: TGTGCCAGCAGAAAGGGACAGGCTGCTAACTATGGCTACACCTTC. The complete variable domain, with remaining parts taken from reference TRBV7-2 and TRBJ1-2, reads GAGVSQSPSNKVTEKGKDVELRCDPISGHTALYWYRQSLGQGLEFLIYFQGNSAPDKSGLPSDRFSAERTGGSVSTLTIQRTQQEDSAVYLCASRKGQAANYGYTFGSGTRLTVV.

Ten or more counts support this clonotype. This chain connects TRBV27 to TRBJ2-3, with TRBD1 as a possible D gene (6 bases). CDR1 is MNHEY and CDR2 is SMNVEV in the germline V gene (reference sequence). V lost 5 bases, J lost 2 bases, and 20 bases lay in between. The CDR3 has 17 residues. The CDR3 protein is CASSAPRDTRNTDTQYF. The DNA of the CDR3 is TGTGCCAGCAGTGCCCCTCGGGACACTCGGAACACAGATACGCAGTATTTT.

The sample holds many counts of this clonotype. The chain is built from TRBV20-1 and TRBJ1-4; D call uncertain. V lost 5 bases, J lost 8 bases, and 12 bases lay in between. Per germline, CDR1 DFQATT and CDR2 SNEGSKA (reference sequence). The CDR3 runs 12 residues. In DNA, the CDR3 is TGCAGTGCTCTAGGGATCGAGGAAAAACTGTTTTTT. As protein: CSALGIEEKLFF.

Notes on this clonotype: A much larger clone differs by one base, so this may be a read error. The rearrangement links TRBV10-3 to TRBJ2-3; 8 bases align to TRBD1. Germline V gene lookup returns CDR1 ENHRY and CDR2 SYGVKD. Unmatched junction bases numbered 5, after V lost 7 bases and J lost 5 bases. CDR3 length equals 13 residues. The CDR3: CAINLGQGDTQYF. The CDR3 DNA reads as TGTGCCATCAATCTCGGACAGGGAGATACGCAGTATTTT.

This clonotype has at least ten counts. The chain employs TRBV6-5 and TRBJ2-3; tentatively, D is TRBD1 or TRBD2 (5 bases each). Germline-derived CDR1 and CDR2 are MNHEY and SVGAGI. This CDR3 region has 15 residues. Trimming cost V 2 bases and J 0 bases, with 9 bases left between them. CDR3 sequence (DNA): TGTGCCAGCAGTTACCGGGACGGTAGCACAGATACGCAGTATTTT. It specifies CASSYRDGSTDTQYF.

This clonotype was recorded at least ten times. The V gene is TRBV7-9, the J gene TRBJ2-7; D is ambiguous. Trimming cost V 0 bases and J 4 bases, with 10 bases left between them. This CDR3 is built from 14 residues. The germline gives CDR1 SEHNR, CDR2 FQNEAQ (reference sequence). CDR3: CASSLARVGYEQYF. The CDR3 DNA follows: TGTGCCAGCAGCTTAGCGCGCGTGGGGTACGAGCAGTACTTC.

The chain carries TRBV11-3 and TRBJ2-1; 11 positions match TRBD2. The germline CDR1 and CDR2 sequences are SGHNT and YENEEA. CDR3 length: 16 residues. Losses at the gene ends were 5 bases for V and 2 bases for J; bases not matched to a gene: 5. The DNA for the CDR3 is TGTGCCAGCAGCACCTTTAGCGGGGGGGCCTACAATGAGCAGTTCTTC. It specifies CASSTFSGGAYNEQFF. Complete variable domain (other parts from reference TRBV11-3 and TRBJ2-1): EAGVVQSPRYKIIEKKQPVAFWCNPISGHNTLYWYLQNLGQGPELLIRYENEEAVDDSQLPKDRFSAERLKGVDSTLKIQPAELGDSAVYLCASSTFSGGAYNEQFFGPGTRLTVL.